This TCR beta chain was documented in a study of blood T cell repertoires in COVID-19. As for the study in general: The United States, Italy and Spain supplied acute and convalescent COVID-19 samples. Sources were T cells, B-cell-depleted T cells, or PBMCs; the material itself was cDNA or gDNA.

The CDR3 contains 13 residues. Trimming left V 6 bases short and J 1 base short, with 9 bases between. Per germline, CDR1 KGHSH and CDR2 LQKENI. Original processing notes: Reference gene primer amplification gave nucleated cell count estimates. Using immunoSEQ multiplex PCR, the repertoire was profiled, and TCRdb retains in-frame clones only, with some absent. V and J calls and clone size come straight from that table; D and trimming were deduced from the DNA. The sample comprises 100,000 or so clones, approximately 80% of which are singletons, and under 13% rests with the top ten. The sequencing sample was made of peripheral blood. This chain links TRBV18 with TRBJ1-1, with D perhaps matching TRBD1 (6 bases). The sequence came from a man aged 65 to 85 with active or convalescent COVID-19. The chain's CDR3 is CASSPGANTEAFF. CDR3 coding DNA: TGTGCCAGCTCTCCAGGGGCGAACACTGAAGCTTTCTTT.